The rows below give T cell receptor beta chains drawn from one sample of a study of early T cells in non-severe SARS-CoV-2 infection. TCRdb reprocessed the 5' RACE reads with MiXCR, giving one entry per CDR3 protein. The sample shows just over 95,000 distinct CDR3 sequences, approximately 10% of them seen only once. The source material was whole blood. All receptors derive from an adult who was a healthcare worker with PCR-confirmed SARS-CoV-2 infection or an uninfected control (not recorded which). CDR3s include the opening cysteine and the closing phenylalanine or tryptophan. D genes are given only for firm matches. Size values are once, few and many counts, or a class for expanded clones, and some rows have none.

CDR3 length: 17; clone size: many; D gene: TRBD1; V gene: TRBV5-1; J gene: TRBJ1-1; CDR3 DNA: TGCGCCAGCAGCTTGGGACAGGGGTCCGCTATGAACACTGAAGCTTTCTTT; CDR3 protein: CASSLGQGSAMNTEAFF
CDR3 length: 15; clone size: few; D gene: NA; V gene: TRBV12-5; J gene: TRBJ1-1; CDR3 DNA: TGTGCTAGTGGTTTGGTGGGGGGACGGGACCTTGAAGCTTTCTTT; CDR3 protein: CASGLVGGRDLEAFF
CDR3 length: 15; clone size: few; D gene: TRBD1; V gene: TRBV5-4; J gene: TRBJ1-1; CDR3 DNA: TGTGCCAGCAGCCTGTGGACAGGGGGCATGGCTGAAGCTTTCTTT; CDR3 protein: CASSLWTGGMAEAFF
CDR3 length: 14; clone size: few; D gene: NA; V gene: TRBV20-1; J gene: TRBJ1-3; CDR3 DNA: TGCAGTGCTCGGCCTTTTGCTCCTGGAAACACCATATATTTT; CDR3 protein: CSARPFAPGNTIYF
CDR3 length: 13; clone size: many; D gene: NA; V gene: TRBV28; J gene: TRBJ1-4; CDR3 DNA: TGTGCCACCCTCGACAGGTTCAGAGAAAAACTGTTTTTT; CDR3 protein: CATLDRFREKLFF
CDR3 length: 15; clone size: many; D gene: NA; V gene: TRBV12-3/TRBV12-4; J gene: TRBJ1-3; CDR3 DNA: TGTGCCAGCAGTCCAACCCGGACAGCTGGAAACACCATATATTTT; CDR3 protein: CASSPTRTAGNTIYF
CDR3 length: 15; clone size: NA; D gene: NA; V gene: TRBV7-9; J gene: TRBJ2-5; CDR3 DNA: TGTGCCAGCAGCTTAGGGGATTTCACGGAGGAGGCCCAGTACTTC; CDR3 protein: CASSLGDFTEEAQYF
CDR3 length: 16; clone size: few; D gene: NA; V gene: TRBV6-6; J gene: TRBJ2-1; CDR3 DNA: TGTGCCAGCAGAGATTTACTGGGCGGGATCGCCAATGAGCAGTTCTTC; CDR3 protein: CASRDLLGGIANEQFF
CDR3 length: 12; clone size: NA; D gene: NA; V gene: TRBV30; J gene: TRBJ2-2; CDR3 DNA: TGTGCCTGGAGGTGGAACACCGGGGAGCTGTTTTTT; CDR3 protein: CAWRWNTGELFF
CDR3 length: 13; clone size: many; D gene: NA; V gene: TRBV12-3/TRBV12-4; J gene: TRBJ2-1; CDR3 DNA: TGTGCCAGCACCCCGGTGCGGGACGATGAGCAGTTCTTC; CDR3 protein: CASTPVRDDEQFF
CDR3 length: 14; clone size: NA; D gene: NA; V gene: TRBV20-1; J gene: TRBJ2-7; CDR3 DNA: TGCAGTGCTACGGCCTACAGAACATTATACGAGCAGTACTTC; CDR3 protein: CSATAYRTLYEQYF
CDR3 length: 13; clone size: NA; D gene: NA; V gene: TRBV25-1; J gene: TRBJ2-7; CDR3 DNA: TGTGCCAGCAGCGGATCCCCATCCTACGAGCAGTACTTC; CDR3 protein: CASSGSPSYEQYF
CDR3 length: 16; clone size: few; D gene: TRBD2; V gene: TRBV10-3; J gene: TRBJ2-3; CDR3 DNA: TGTGCCATCAGGGGGACTAGCGGGGAACGCCCTGATACGCAGTATTTT; CDR3 protein: CAIRGTSGERPDTQYF
CDR3 length: 15; clone size: NA; D gene: TRBD2; V gene: TRBV3-1; J gene: TRBJ2-1; CDR3 DNA: TGTGCCAGCAGCCTTTCACTAGCGGGGGGCAATGAGCAGTTCTTC; CDR3 protein: CASSLSLAGGNEQFF
CDR3 length: 15; clone size: few; D gene: NA; V gene: TRBV28; J gene: TRBJ2-6; CDR3 DNA: TGTGCCAGCATTGGGGGGTTCGCTGGGGCCAACGTCCTGACTTTC; CDR3 protein: CASIGGFAGANVLTF
CDR3 length: 17; clone size: NA; D gene: NA; V gene: TRBV4-1; J gene: TRBJ2-3; CDR3 DNA: TGCGCCAGCAGCCAACTCAACAGGGAGGGGGGCACAGATACGCAGTATTTT; CDR3 protein: CASSQLNREGGTDTQYF
CDR3 length: 16; clone size: many; D gene: NA; V gene: TRBV4-1; J gene: TRBJ2-3; CDR3 DNA: TGCGCCAGCAGCCAAAGACAGGGAGGGTACACAGATACGCAGTATTTT; CDR3 protein: CASSQRQGGYTDTQYF
CDR3 length: 14; clone size: NA; D gene: NA; V gene: TRBV5-8; J gene: TRBJ2-3; CDR3 DNA: TGTGCCAGCAGCTTGATGATTAGCACAGATACGCAGTATTTT; CDR3 protein: CASSLMISTDTQYF
CDR3 length: 16; clone size: NA; D gene: TRBD1; V gene: TRBV12-3/TRBV12-4; J gene: TRBJ1-1; CDR3 DNA: TGTGCCAGCAGCCCTCTTCCCGGACAGGGGGTCACTGAAGCTTTCTTT; CDR3 protein: CASSPLPGQGVTEAFF
CDR3 length: 14; clone size: many; D gene: NA; V gene: TRBV29-1; J gene: TRBJ1-1; CDR3 DNA: TGCAGCGTTGATACGGCAGGGCGCGCGGGTGAAGCTTTCTTT; CDR3 protein: CSVDTAGRAGEAFF
CDR3 length: 14; clone size: NA; D gene: NA; V gene: TRBV27; J gene: TRBJ2-2; CDR3 DNA: TGTGCCAGCAGTCGAGAAGGTTCTTCCGGGGAGCTGTTTTTT; CDR3 protein: CASSREGSSGELFF
CDR3 length: 12; clone size: NA; D gene: NA; V gene: TRBV24-1; J gene: TRBJ1-1; CDR3 DNA: TGTGCCACCAGTGATTTTTCTAGTGAAGCTTTCTTT; CDR3 protein: CATSDFSSEAFF
CDR3 length: 14; clone size: few; D gene: TRBD1; V gene: TRBV2; J gene: TRBJ1-5; CDR3 DNA: TGTGCCAGCAGCGCCGACAGGGACAATCAGCCCCAGCATTTT; CDR3 protein: CASSADRDNQPQHF
CDR3 length: 15; clone size: few; D gene: TRBD1; V gene: TRBV5-6; J gene: TRBJ1-1; CDR3 DNA: TGTGCCAGCAACAAAAACGGACAGGGGGCTTCTGAAGCTTTCTTT; CDR3 protein: CASNKNGQGASEAFF
CDR3 length: 15; clone size: NA; D gene: TRBD1; V gene: TRBV4-1; J gene: TRBJ1-5; CDR3 DNA: TGCGCCAGCAGCCAAGAACGGGACAGGAATCAGCCCCAGCATTTT; CDR3 protein: CASSQERDRNQPQHF
CDR3 length: 13; clone size: many; D gene: TRBD1; V gene: TRBV28; J gene: TRBJ2-5; CDR3 DNA: TGTGCCAGCAGTTTGCCGGGACAGGGCACCCAGTACTTC; CDR3 protein: CASSLPGQGTQYF
CDR3 length: 15; clone size: many; D gene: NA; V gene: TRBV9; J gene: TRBJ2-3; CDR3 DNA: TGTGCCAGCAGCCTTCTGGTTGGGGGCACAGATACGCAGTATTTT; CDR3 protein: CASSLLVGGTDTQYF
CDR3 length: 13; clone size: few; D gene: NA; V gene: TRBV12-3/TRBV12-4; J gene: TRBJ2-7; CDR3 DNA: TGTGCCAGCACCCCCGCAGGTCTGTACGAGCAGTACTTC; CDR3 protein: CASTPAGLYEQYF
CDR3 length: 16; clone size: NA; D gene: TRBD2; V gene: TRBV7-2; J gene: TRBJ2-3; CDR3 DNA: TGTGCCAGCAGCTTCCGACTAGCGGGTAGCACAGATACGCAGTATTTT; CDR3 protein: CASSFRLAGSTDTQYF
CDR3 length: 16; clone size: many; D gene: TRBD2; V gene: TRBV5-4; J gene: TRBJ2-7; CDR3 DNA: TGTGCCAGCAGCTTGGGCAGCGGGAGTAATACCTACGAGCAGTACTTC; CDR3 protein: CASSLGSGSNTYEQYF
CDR3 length: 17; clone size: many; D gene: TRBD1; V gene: TRBV5-1; J gene: TRBJ2-5; CDR3 DNA: TGCGCCAGCAGCTTCCCCCCCGGGACAGGGATTCAAGAGACCCAGTACTTC; CDR3 protein: CASSFPPGTGIQETQYF
CDR3 length: 15; clone size: few; D gene: NA; V gene: TRBV29-1; J gene: TRBJ2-1; CDR3 DNA: TGCAGCGTCTCACCGACAATGAACTCCTACAATGAGCAGTTCTTC; CDR3 protein: CSVSPTMNSYNEQFF
CDR3 length: 16; clone size: few; D gene: TRBD2; V gene: TRBV12-3/TRBV12-4; J gene: TRBJ2-2; CDR3 DNA: TGTGCCAGCAGTTTCCTAGCGGGAGCCGGCACCGGGGAGCTGTTTTTT; CDR3 protein: CASSFLAGAGTGELFF
CDR3 length: 15; clone size: NA; D gene: NA; V gene: TRBV11-2; J gene: TRBJ2-3; CDR3 DNA: TGTGCCAGCAGCTCCGGGGACGAAGGCACAGATACGCAGTATTTT; CDR3 protein: CASSSGDEGTDTQYF
CDR3 length: 14; clone size: NA; D gene: NA; V gene: TRBV29-1; J gene: TRBJ2-3; CDR3 DNA: TGCAGCGTTGAATCAAAGGGGGGCACAGATACGCAGTATTTT; CDR3 protein: CSVESKGGTDTQYF
CDR3 length: 14; clone size: NA; D gene: NA; V gene: TRBV5-6; J gene: TRBJ2-7; CDR3 DNA: TGTGCCAGCAGCTTTTCCCGGAGCTCCTACGAGCAGTACTTC; CDR3 protein: CASSFSRSSYEQYF
CDR3 length: 14; clone size: many; D gene: NA; V gene: TRBV6-5; J gene: TRBJ1-2; CDR3 DNA: TGTGCCAGCAGTTACTCGAATCAGGGCTATGGCTACACCTTC; CDR3 protein: CASSYSNQGYGYTF
CDR3 length: 15; clone size: few; D gene: TRBD2; V gene: TRBV27; J gene: TRBJ2-2; CDR3 DNA: TGTGCCAGCAGTTCACGACTAGCGGGAGGCGGGGAGCTGTTTTTT; CDR3 protein: CASSSRLAGGGELFF
CDR3 length: 13; clone size: NA; D gene: NA; V gene: TRBV7-7; J gene: TRBJ2-7; CDR3 DNA: TGTGCTAGCAGCCCGGGACAACACTACGAGCAGTACTTC; CDR3 protein: CASSPGQHYEQYF
CDR3 length: 11; clone size: few; D gene: NA; V gene: TRBV29-1; J gene: TRBJ1-1; CDR3 DNA: TGCAGCGTTGCGGTGGCCACTGAAGCTTTCTTT; CDR3 protein: CSVAVATEAFF
CDR3 length: 14; clone size: many; D gene: NA; V gene: TRBV7-8; J gene: TRBJ1-5; CDR3 DNA: TGTGCCAGCAGCTTAGTTGCAGGCAATCAGCCCCAGCATTTT; CDR3 protein: CASSLVAGNQPQHF
CDR3 length: 19; clone size: NA; D gene: TRBD1; V gene: TRBV11-2; J gene: TRBJ2-1; CDR3 DNA: TGTGCCAGCAGCATCTACCGGGACAGGCCACTCAGCTCCTTCAATGAGCAGTTCTTC; CDR3 protein: CASSIYRDRPLSSFNEQFF
CDR3 length: 15; clone size: NA; D gene: NA; V gene: TRBV6-5; J gene: TRBJ2-3; CDR3 DNA: TGTGCCAGCAGTTTGAGAGGGGGAGGGACAGATACGCAGTATTTT; CDR3 protein: CASSLRGGGTDTQYF